These T cell receptor beta chains were read from a single sample in a study of patients and donors after allogeneic stem cell transplantation. TCRdb reprocessed the RT-PCR reads with MiXCR, giving one entry per CDR3 protein. The table lists roughly 960,000 distinct CDR3 sequences, over 15% of them singletons. The sequenced material came from blood, either unsorted or a sorted T cell fraction (not recorded which). The receptors originated from a human donor who was either an allogeneic HSCT recipient or a stem cell or donor lymphocyte infusion donor (not recorded which). It is not recorded whose cells these are; they may come from a transplant donor. CDR3s include the opening cysteine and the closing phenylalanine or tryptophan. A D gene is named only where the DNA matches it firmly. The size field is filled for only some rows; it gives once, few, many or a size class.

clone size	V gene	J gene	D gene	CDR3 protein	CDR3 DNA
NA	TRBV5-6	TRBJ2-1	NA	CASRLGNEQFF	TGTGCCAGCAGATTAGGGAATGAGCAGTTCTTC
few	TRBV6-1	TRBJ1-6	NA	CASSRSGQGSPLHF	NA
NA	TRBV20-1	TRBJ2-5	NA	CSATLASQYF	TGCAGTGCTACCCTAGCTTCCCAGTACTTC
once	TRBV20-1	TRBJ1-6	NA	CSARGRDSPLHF	TGCAGTGCTAGAGGGAGGGATTCACCCCTCCACTTT
NA	TRBV6-1	TRBJ1-4	NA	CASSTITGGKLFF	TGTGCCAGCAGTACTATAACAGGAGGAAAACTGTTTTTT
NA	TRBV20-1	TRBJ1-1	NA	CSARETVEAFF	TGCAGTGCTAGAGAAACGGTTGAAGCTTTCTTT
NA	TRBV12-3/TRBV12-4	TRBJ2-3	NA	CASSLFPGTPTDTQYF	TGTGCCAGCAGTTTATTTCCCGGGACTCCCACAGATACGCAGTATTTT
NA	TRBV4-1	TRBJ1-4	NA	CASRRGGGEKLFF	TGCGCCAGCAGGAGAGGGGGTGGTGAAAAACTGTTTTTT
few	TRBV12-3/TRBV12-4	TRBJ2-1	TRBD2	CASSGWLGGGYEQFF	TGTGCCAGCAGTGGTTGGTTGGGGGGGGGTTATGAGCAGTTCTTC
NA	TRBV2	TRBJ2-7	TRBD2	CASSEKTSGRSYEQYF	TGTGCCAGCAGTGAGAAAACTAGCGGACGATCCTACGAGCAGTACTTC
NA	TRBV6-5	TRBJ1-1	NA	CASGELNTEAFF	TGTGCCAGCGGGGAGTTGAACACTGAAGCTTTCTTT
NA	TRBV15	TRBJ2-7	TRBD2	CATSSTPGTSGYEQYF	TGTGCCACCAGCAGCACCCCCGGGACTAGCGGATACGAGCAGTACTTC
few	TRBV10-3	TRBJ2-3	TRBD2	CAISDRTSGSTDTQYF	TGTGCCATCAGTGACCGGACTAGCGGTAGCACAGATACGCAGTATTTT
few	TRBV4-1	TRBJ2-7	TRBD1	CASSPWTGLYEQYF	TGCGCCAGCAGCCCCTGGACAGGTCTCTACGAGCAGTACTTC
NA	TRBV6-6	TRBJ2-3	NA	CATALTDTQYF	TGTGCCACCGCATTGACAGATACGCAGTATTTT
NA	TRBV5-1	TRBJ2-1	NA	CASSYYTTLSYNEQFF	TGCGCCAGCAGCTACTATACTACCCTCTCCTACAATGAGCAGTTCTTC
few	TRBV20-1	TRBJ2-1	NA	CSVTGGPYNEQFF	TGCAGTGTCACCGGAGGCCCCTACAATGAGCAGTTCTTC
NA	TRBV11-3	TRBJ1-1	NA	CASSLESIKNTEAFF	TGTGCCAGCAGCTTAGAATCAATCAAGAACACTGAAGCTTTCTTT
NA	TRBV21-1	TRBJ1-1	NA	CASSKLGSRGPNTEAFF	TGTGCCAGCAGCAAATTGGGTAGTCGGGGGCCGAACACTGAAGCTTTCTTT
few	TRBV12-3/TRBV12-4	TRBJ2-7	TRBD1	CASSFLGQGVTYEQYF	TGTGCCAGCAGTTTCTTGGGACAGGGGGTGACCTACGAGCAGTACTTC
NA	TRBV6-5	TRBJ1-2	NA	CASSYSLNYGYTF	TGTGCCAGCAGTTACTCGCTAAACTATGGCTACACCTTC
NA	TRBV5-4	TRBJ1-2	TRBD1	CASSRLLGQGANYGYTF	TGTGCCAGCAGCCGCCTATTGGGACAGGGGGCCAACTATGGCTACACCTTC
few	TRBV10-3	TRBJ1-1	TRBD1	CAISAKQGGTEAFF	TGTGCCATCAGTGCAAAACAGGGGGGCACTGAAGCTTTCTTT
few	TRBV5-1	TRBJ1-1	TRBD1	CASSNLQGAEAFF	TGCGCCAGCAGCAACCTACAGGGGGCTGAAGCTTTCTTT
many	TRBV10-3	TRBJ2-5	NA	CAWEDWYQETQYF	TGTGCCTGGGAGGACTGGTACCAAGAGACCCAGTACTTC
many	TRBV20-1	TRBJ1-6	NA	CSARRGDNSPLHF	TGCAGTGCTAGACGAGGGGATAATTCACCCCTCCACTTT
few	TRBV4-1	TRBJ2-5	TRBD2	CASSQALSPGLEQETQYF	TGCGCCAGCAGCCAAGCACTCTCCCCGGGACTAGAGCAGGAGACCCAGTACTTC
few	TRBV7-8	TRBJ1-5	TRBD1	CASSLVGTDVSNQPQHF	TGTGCCAGCAGCTTAGTCGGGACAGATGTCAGCAATCAGCCCCAGCATTTT
NA	TRBV4-2	TRBJ2-1	TRBD2	CASSHSGGKYNEQFF	TGTGCCAGCAGCCACTCGGGGGGGAAATACAATGAGCAGTTCTTC
few	TRBV4-3	TRBJ2-1	TRBD2	CASSQDWRLAGEQFF	TGCGCCAGCAGCCAAGATTGGCGACTAGCGGGGGAGCAGTTCTTC
NA	TRBV30	TRBJ1-3	NA	CAWSVTGIAGNTIYF	TGTGCCTGGAGTGTAACGGGGATTGCTGGAAACACCATATATTTT
NA	TRBV5-1	TRBJ2-7	TRBD2	CARITTKLAGAYEQYF	TGCGCCAGGATAACGACCAAACTAGCGGGGGCCTACGAGCAGTACTTC
few	TRBV9	TRBJ2-1	NA	CASSVDSPSYNEQFF	TGTGCCAGCAGCGTAGACTCTCCCTCCTACAATGAGCAGTTCTTC
NA	TRBV12-3/TRBV12-4	TRBJ1-2	NA	CASSARQNYGYTF	TGTGCCAGCAGTGCGCGACAGAACTATGGCTACACCTTC
few	TRBV27	TRBJ1-1	TRBD1	CASSFLEPGQEGTEAFF	TGTGCCAGCAGTTTCCTGGAACCGGGACAGGAGGGCACTGAAGCTTTCTTT
few	TRBV6-2/TRBV6-3	TRBJ1-5	NA	CASTAYSNQPQHF	TGTGCCAGTACAGCATATAGCAATCAGCCCCAGCATTTT
few	TRBV10-3	TRBJ2-3	TRBD2	CAISDVSSGGSDTQYF	TGTGCCATCAGTGACGTGTCTAGCGGGGGGTCAGATACGCAGTATTTT
NA	TRBV9	TRBJ2-1	TRBD2	CASSVGSGGNEQFF	TGTGCCAGCAGCGTAGGTAGCGGGGGGAATGAGCAGTTCTTC
few	TRBV6-5	TRBJ2-3	NA	CASSYLAESTDTQYF	TGTGCCAGCAGTTACTTAGCGGAGAGCACAGATACGCAGTATTTT
many	TRBV12-3/TRBV12-4	TRBJ1-2	NA	CASTTSGSYGYTF	TGTGCCAGCACTACTTCAGGGTCCTATGGCTACACCTTC
few	TRBV14	TRBJ2-3	TRBD2	CAVNSRGGRSDTQYF	TGTGCCGTCAACTCTAGAGGCGGGAGGTCAGATACGCAGTATTTT
NA	TRBV5-1	TRBJ2-1	NA	CASSLNRMGHEQFF	TGCGCCAGCAGCTTGAACAGGATGGGGCATGAGCAGTTCTTC
many	TRBV20-1	TRBJ2-7	NA	CSAYSDGAYEQYF	TGCAGTGCATATTCGGACGGTGCCTACGAGCAGTACTTC
few	TRBV20-1	TRBJ2-6	NA	CSAPTSSGANVLTF	TGCAGTGCTCCGACTAGCTCTGGGGCCAACGTCCTGACTTTC
few	TRBV5-1	TRBJ2-1	NA	CASRAGSNNEQFF	TGCGCCAGCCGCGCGGGGAGTAACAATGAGCAGTTCTTC
NA	TRBV7-9	TRBJ2-4	NA	CASSLFRAELAKNIQYF	TGTGCCAGCAGCTTATTCCGGGCTGAACTAGCCAAAAACATTCAGTACTTC
few	TRBV6-5	TRBJ2-3	NA	CASWGGVNAQYF	TGTGCCAGCTGGGGGGGCGTCAATGCGCAGTATTTT
few	TRBV6-5	TRBJ2-7	NA	CASSSLGAQEFYEQYF	TGTGCCAGCAGTTCCCTTGGGGCCCAGGAATTCTACGAGCAGTACTTC
few	TRBV29-1	TRBJ2-1	NA	CSVLESRDSDDEQFF	TGCAGCGTTCTAGAGTCCCGGGACTCGGACGATGAGCAGTTCTTC
NA	TRBV7-9	TRBJ2-1	NA	CASSSTPFPMPYNEQFF	TGTGCCAGCAGTTCCACCCCCTTTCCTATGCCCTACAATGAGCAGTTCTTC
NA	TRBV4-1	TRBJ2-1	TRBD1	CASSQDRQGSYNEQFF	TGCGCCAGCAGCCAAGATAGACAGGGTTCCTACAATGAGCAGTTCTTC
NA	TRBV7-9	TRBJ2-7	TRBD1	CASSLATGVTYEQYF	TGTGCCAGCAGCTTAGCGACAGGGGTCACCTACGAGCAGTACTTC
NA	TRBV20-1	TRBJ2-2	NA	CSALFTRNTGELFF	TGCAGTGCCCTCTTTACAAGGAACACCGGGGAGCTGTTTTTT
NA	TRBV15	TRBJ2-2	NA	CATSRDRLNTGELFF	TGTGCCACCAGCAGAGATAGGCTGAACACCGGGGAGCTGTTTTTT
few	TRBV2	TRBJ2-3	TRBD2	CASSELAGFRDTQYF	TGTGCCAGCAGTGAACTAGCGGGATTTAGAGATACGCAGTATTTT